The T cell receptor (beta chain) described here comes from a study of shared clonotypes between healthy human individuals. Sorted-subset replicate PCRs used 200 ng of genomic DNA. This amount corresponded to about 30,000 T cell genomes. Produced via immunoSEQ multiplex PCR; TCRdb's table is partial and in-frame only. Of 2 million to 2.5 million clones listed, about 94% are singletons. This CDR3 comprises 12 residues. CDR1 and CDR2 (germline): GTSNPN, SVGIG (reference sequence). V shed 1 base and J shed 4 bases, with 7 bases lying between them. This clone has a handful of counts. Other DNA sequences from this sample encode an identical CDR3 as well. Splitting the CD4+ cells yielded a CD45RA+ naive subset and a CD45RA-negative memory subset.

J is TRBJ1-2 and V is TRBV30; TRBD1 is a possible D gene (5 bases). The sample taken for sequencing was naive CD4+ T cells sorted from blood. Subset indicated: CD45RA+ positively selected. The source is a man younger than 35 in good health. The CDR3 loop is CAWSAGTYGYTF. CDR3 sequence (DNA): TGTGCCTGGAGTGCCGGGACCTATGGCTACACCTTC.